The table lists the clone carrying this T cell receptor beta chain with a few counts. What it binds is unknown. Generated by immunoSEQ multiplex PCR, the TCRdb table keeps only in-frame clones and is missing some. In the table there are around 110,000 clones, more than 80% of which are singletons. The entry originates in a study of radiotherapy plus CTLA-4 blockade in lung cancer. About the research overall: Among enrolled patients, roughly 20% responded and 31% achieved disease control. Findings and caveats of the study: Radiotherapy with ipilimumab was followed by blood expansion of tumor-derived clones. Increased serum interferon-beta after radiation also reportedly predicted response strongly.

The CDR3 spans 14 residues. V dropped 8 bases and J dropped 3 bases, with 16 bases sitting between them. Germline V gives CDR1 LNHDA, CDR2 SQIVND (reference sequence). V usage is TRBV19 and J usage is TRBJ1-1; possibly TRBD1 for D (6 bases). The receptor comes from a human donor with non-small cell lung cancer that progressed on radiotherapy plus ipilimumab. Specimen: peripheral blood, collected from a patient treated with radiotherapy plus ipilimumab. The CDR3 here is CASQFQGQDTEAFF. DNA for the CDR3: TGTGCCAGTCAATTCCAGGGGCAGGACACTGAAGCTTTCTTT.